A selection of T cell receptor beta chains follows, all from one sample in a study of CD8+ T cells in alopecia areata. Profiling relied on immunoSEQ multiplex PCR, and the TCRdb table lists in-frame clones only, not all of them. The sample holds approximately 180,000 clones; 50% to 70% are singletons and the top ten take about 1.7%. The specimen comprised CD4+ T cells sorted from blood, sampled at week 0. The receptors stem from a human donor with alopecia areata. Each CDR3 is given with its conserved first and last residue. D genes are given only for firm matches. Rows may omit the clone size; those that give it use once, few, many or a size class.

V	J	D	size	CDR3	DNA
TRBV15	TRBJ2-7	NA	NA	CATSEIDTYEQYF	TGTGCCACCAGTGAGATCGATACCTACGAGCAGTACTTC
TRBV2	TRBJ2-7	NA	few	CASGDGYAYEQYF	TGTGCCAGCGGGGACGGATATGCCTACGAGCAGTACTTC
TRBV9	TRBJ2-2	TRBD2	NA	CASSPRTSGVGGELFF	TGTGCCAGCAGTCCGAGGACTAGCGGGGTTGGCGGGGAGCTGTTTTTT
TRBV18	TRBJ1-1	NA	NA	CASSPMSGSSTEAFF	TGTGCCAGCTCACCGATGTCAGGCTCCTCCACTGAAGCTTTCTTT
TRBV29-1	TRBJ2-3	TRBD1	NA	CSATQGAGADTQYF	TGCAGCGCCACTCAGGGGGCAGGGGCAGATACGCAGTATTTT
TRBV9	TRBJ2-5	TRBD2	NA	CASSPVGGSETQYF	TGTGCCAGCAGCCCAGTCGGGGGGTCGGAGACCCAGTACTTC
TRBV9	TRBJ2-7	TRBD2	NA	CASSVGPERGYYEQYF	TGTGCCAGCAGCGTAGGCCCGGAGCGGGGGTATTACGAGCAGTACTTC
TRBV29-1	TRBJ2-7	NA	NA	CSAGTFDYEQYF	TGCAGCGCCGGGACATTCGACTACGAGCAGTACTTC
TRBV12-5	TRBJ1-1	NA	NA	CASGPTVNTEAFF	TGTGCTAGTGGTCCTACAGTCAACACTGAAGCTTTCTTT
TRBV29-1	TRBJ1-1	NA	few	CSVEGVVGTEAFF	TGCAGCGTTGAGGGGGTGGTGGGCACTGAAGCTTTCTTT
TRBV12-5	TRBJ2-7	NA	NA	CASGLNRYEQYF	TGTGCTAGTGGTTTGAACCGGTACGAGCAGTACTTC
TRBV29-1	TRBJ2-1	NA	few	CSVMGALYNEQFF	TGCAGCGTTATGGGGGCCCTCTACAATGAGCAGTTCTTC
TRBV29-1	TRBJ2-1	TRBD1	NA	CSVGAGTGFNEQFF	TGCAGCGTTGGAGCCGGGACAGGGTTCAATGAGCAGTTCTTC
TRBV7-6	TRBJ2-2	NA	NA	CASSLVDRGPGELFF	TGTGCCAGCAGCTTAGTAGATCGGGGTCCCGGGGAGCTGTTTTTT
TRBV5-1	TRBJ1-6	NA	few	CASSQRQEGSPLHF	TGCGCCAGCAGCCAACGACAGGAGGGATCACCCCTCCACTTT
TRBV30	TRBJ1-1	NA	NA	CAWSVILGIEAFF	TGTGCCTGGAGTGTAATATTGGGTATTGAAGCTTTCTTT
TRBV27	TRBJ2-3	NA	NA	CASRSTVSTDTQYF	TGTGCCAGCAGGTCCACAGTTAGCACAGATACGCAGTATTTT
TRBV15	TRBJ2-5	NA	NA	CATSRPKRKYQETQYF	TGTGCCACCAGCAGACCGAAGCGGAAGTACCAAGAGACCCAGTACTTC
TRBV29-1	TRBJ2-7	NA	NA	CSVGGGATYEQYF	TGCAGCGTTGGGGGTGGAGCTACCTACGAGCAGTACTTC
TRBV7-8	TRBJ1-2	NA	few	CASSPERNYGYTF	TGTGCCAGCAGCCCCGAGCGTAACTATGGCTACACCTTC
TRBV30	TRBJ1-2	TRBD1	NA	CAWSVRGQTIYGYTF	TGTGCCTGGAGTGTAAGGGGACAGACTATCTATGGCTACACCTTC
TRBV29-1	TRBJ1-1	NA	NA	CSVKEGDGAFF	TGCAGCGTCAAAGAGGGAGATGGAGCTTTCTTT
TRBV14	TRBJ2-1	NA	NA	CASSQDLDWTYNEQFF	TGTGCCAGCAGCCAAGATTTAGACTGGACCTACAATGAGCAGTTCTTC
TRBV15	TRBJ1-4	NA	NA	CATTRDGEKLFF	TGTGCCACCACCCGGGACGGAGAAAAACTGTTTTTT
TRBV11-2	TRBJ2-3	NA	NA	CASSLTVTSTDTQYF	TGTGCCAGCAGCCTAACAGTGACTAGCACAGATACGCAGTATTTT
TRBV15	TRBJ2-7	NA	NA	CATGERGYEQYF	TGTGCCACCGGGGAAAGAGGCTACGAGCAGTACTTC
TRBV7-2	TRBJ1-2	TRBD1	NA	CASSRTGGDYGYTF	TGTGCCAGCAGCAGGACAGGGGGTGACTATGGCTACACCTTC
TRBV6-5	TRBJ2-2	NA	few	CASSRTTGELFF	TGTGCCAGCAGTCGGACTACCGGGGAGCTGTTTTTT
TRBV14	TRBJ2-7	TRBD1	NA	CASSQKAGGSEQYF	TGTGCCAGCAGCCAAAAAGCAGGGGGCTCCGAGCAGTACTTC
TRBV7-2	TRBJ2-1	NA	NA	CASSLYNRGSDEQFF	TGTGCCAGCAGCTTATACAACCGGGGAAGTGATGAGCAGTTCTTC
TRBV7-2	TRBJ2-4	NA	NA	CASSFALAKNIQYF	TGTGCCAGCAGCTTCGCTTTAGCCAAAAACATTCAGTACTTC
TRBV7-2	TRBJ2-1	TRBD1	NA	CASSSGQGREQFF	TGTGCCAGCAGCTCGGGACAGGGTCGGGAGCAGTTCTTC
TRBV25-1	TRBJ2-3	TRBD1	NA	CASSARGQGDTQYF	TGTGCCAGCAGTGCCAGGGGGCAAGGAGATACGCAGTATTTT
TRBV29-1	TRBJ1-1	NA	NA	CSVVVGGNTEAFF	TGCAGCGTTGTAGTGGGTGGGAACACTGAAGCTTTCTTT
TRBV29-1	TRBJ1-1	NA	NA	CSVVRRLNTEAFF	TGCAGCGTTGTGAGGCGATTGAACACTGAAGCTTTCTTT
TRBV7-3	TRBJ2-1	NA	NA	CASSLRARDLGEQFF	TGTGCCAGCAGCTTAAGGGCCAGGGATTTGGGTGAGCAGTTCTTC
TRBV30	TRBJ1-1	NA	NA	CAWSGRGTEAFF	TGTGCCTGGAGTGGAAGAGGCACTGAAGCTTTCTTT
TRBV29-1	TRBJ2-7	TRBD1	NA	CSTAGGFDEQYF	TGCAGCACGGCAGGGGGCTTCGACGAGCAGTACTTC
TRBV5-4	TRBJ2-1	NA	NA	CASSSGAAEQFF	TGTGCCAGCAGCTCCGGAGCCGCTGAGCAGTTCTTC